The next 8 T cell receptor beta chains were all read from a single sample in a study of T-cell memory formation after mild COVID-19 listed by TCRdb under 2021. The library was prepared using 5' RACE. The reads were generated on an Illumina NovaSeq 6000. TCRdb reprocessed the public reads (quality trimming at Q25 with fastp, clone calling with MiXCR) and kept in-frame beta chains. Each record represents a unique CDR3 protein, reported with the most common genes and DNA among its rows. Across this sample there are about 250,000 distinct CDR3 sequences, with over 15% seen only once. The ten largest clones take up under 25% of the sample. Sequencing input: PBMCs or a T cell subset sorted from them (not recorded which). These receptors originate from a man in his late teens or twenties who had mild COVID-19 (a few samples of this study predate the infection). The sample titles of this study are shuffled in the database, so cell type and time point are left out; the donor was told from shared clones.

This clonotype turned up a few times. The V and J genes are TRBV29-1 and TRBJ2-2; D is unresolved. In germline, CDR1 is SQVTM, CDR2 ANQGSEA. This CDR3 is 13 amino acids long. Deletions cut 8 bases from V and 0 bases from J, with 10 bases between. CDR3 amino acids: CSSQNTNTGELFF. CDR3 in DNA: TGCAGCTCACAGAACACGAACACCGGGGAGCTGTTTTTT.

The chain combines TRBV28 with TRBJ1-2; TRBD1 agrees at 8 bases. V lost 4 bases, J lost 4 bases, and 11 bases stayed unmatched. The CDR3 has 16 amino acids. The V gene's germline CDR1 is MDHEN and CDR2 SYDVKM. Here the CDR3 DNA reads TGTGCCAGCAGTTCGACCGGGACAGGTTTCCCCTATGGCTACACCTTC. It translates to CASSSTGTGFPYGYTF.

The V gene is TRBV12-3 or TRBV12-4, the J gene TRBJ2-5; possible D gene TRBD1, 6 bases. This CDR3 is built from 14 residues. V lost 3 bases, J lost 3 bases, and 11 bases lay in between. This chain's CDR3 is CASSLKGQKETQYF. The CDR3 DNA reads TGTGCCAGCAGTTTGAAGGGACAAAAAGAGACCCAGTACTTC.

In this sample, this clonotype turned up many times. V gene TRBV3-1 combines with J gene TRBJ2-7, with D hard to call. V lost 5 bases, J lost 0 bases, and 2 bases lay in between. The CDR3 runs 11 residues. Germline values: CDR1 LGHDT, CDR2 YNNKEL (reference sequence). DNA of the CDR3: TGTGCCAGCAGCGACTCCTACGAGCAGTACGTC. It is translated as CASSDSYEQYV.

This clonotype has more than one count but fewer than ten. The chain has TRBV6-5 and TRBJ2-1; a weak D match, TRBD2 (5 bases). From germline, CDR1 is MNHEY and CDR2 SVGAGI. The CDR3 covers 12 residues. V was cut by 8 bases and J by 10 bases, with 15 bases left in between. The CDR3 sequence: CASGGLPREQFF. Here the CDR3 DNA reads TGTGCCAGCGGCGGACTCCCTAGGGAGCAGTTCTTC.

The gene calls are TRBV20-1 and TRBJ2-3; D might be TRBD2 (6 bases). Germline CDR1 is DFQATT and CDR2 is SNEGSKA (reference sequence). The CDR3 contains 13 residues. Trimming removed 0 bases at V and 3 bases at J, with 7 bases between. CDR3 in amino acids: CSARDAGTDTQYF. CDR3 coding DNA: TGCAGTGCTAGAGATGCGGGAACAGATACGCAGTATTTT.

The CDR3 loop reads CASSGKGPTPSGTQYF. The CDR3 region has the DNA TGTGCCAGCAGCGGGAAGGGGCCGACTCCCTCAGGGACGCAGTATTTT. The chain couples TRBV7-2 to TRBJ2-3, with D perhaps TRBD1 (5 bases). CDR3 length equals 16 residues. The germline V gene has CDR1 SGHTA and CDR2 FQGNSA. Trimming left V 5 bases short and J 9 bases short, with 24 bases between.

The chain carries TRBV7-2 and TRBJ1-2; 7 positions agree with TRBD1. With V trimmed by 5 bases and J by 7 bases, 13 bases remained unmatched. In germline, CDR1 is SGHTA, CDR2 FQGNSA. The CDR3 runs 15 residues. CDR3 DNA: TGTGCCAGCAGCCGGGGGGACAGCTTAGGGAGTGGCTACACCTTC. Translating gives CASSRGDSLGSGYTF.